The T cell receptor beta chain described here comes from a study of blood T cell repertoires in COVID-19. Using immunoSEQ multiplex PCR, the repertoire was profiled, and TCRdb retains in-frame clones only, with some absent. The sample contains over 100,000 clones, roughly nine tenths of which appear only once. CDR1 is SEHNR, CDR2 FQNEAQ, per germline (reference sequence). V lost 5 bases to trimming and J lost 7 bases; unmatched junction nucleotides: 17. The length of the CDR3 is 18 residues. V and J are TRBV7-9 and TRBJ2-2; 9 bases agree with TRBD2. Sample: peripheral blood. The sequence was obtained from a woman in her fifties or sixties with COVID-19, enrolled during active disease. The CDR3 region has the DNA TGTGCCAGCAGCCCCCCCCGAGGTGCGGGGGGGCATGACGGGGAGCTGTTTTTT. Encoded protein: CASSPPRGAGGHDGELFF.